A selection of T cell receptor beta chains follows, all from one sample in a study of beta chain features in type 1 diabetes. The method was immunoSEQ multiplex PCR; TCRdb's version includes in-frame clones alone and lacks a portion of them. The table shows some 150,000 clones, with over 8% occurring only once. The sequenced sample was central memory CD4+ T cells from blood. The receptors originated from a woman in her thirties or forties in good health. CDR3s include the opening cysteine and the closing phenylalanine or tryptophan. The D gene is left open where the match is weak. Some rows have no size entry. The others give once, few or many, or a class for an expanded clone.

TRBJ1-3 | NA | TRBV18 | few | 15 | CASSPRNEAGNTIYF | TGTGCCAGCTCACCAAGGAATGAGGCTGGAAACACCATATATTTT
TRBJ2-1 | TRBD2 | TRBV11-2 | NA | 15 | CASSLVERGDNEQFF | TGTGCCAGCAGCTTAGTCGAGCGGGGGGACAATGAGCAGTTCTTC
TRBJ2-3 | TRBD2 | TRBV29-1 | many | 15 | CSVVSSGVYSDTQYF | TGCAGCGTTGTTTCTAGCGGTGTGTATTCAGATACGCAGTATTTT
TRBJ2-7 | TRBD2 | TRBV5-6 | NA | 16 | CASSSPGGESSYEQYF | TGTGCCAGCAGCTCCCCGGGGGGGGAGAGCTCCTACGAGCAGTACTTC
TRBJ1-2 | TRBD1 | TRBV7-9 | NA | 13 | CASSWGQRFGYTF | TGTGCCAGCAGCTGGGGACAGAGGTTTGGCTACACCTTC
TRBJ2-3 | NA | TRBV19 | few | 11 | CASSITETQYF | TGTGCCAGTAGTATTACTGAAACGCAGTATTTT
TRBJ1-2 | NA | TRBV20-1 | few | 9 | CSAKHGYTF | TGCAGTGCGAAGCATGGCTACACCTTC
TRBJ2-2 | NA | TRBV10-3 | NA | 15 | CAIPLGLGNTGELFF | TGTGCCATCCCCCTCGGGTTGGGGAACACCGGGGAGCTGTTTTTT
TRBJ2-2 | NA | TRBV2 | NA | 14 | CATRPLLSTGELFF | TGTGCCACCCGCCCCCTACTGAGCACCGGGGAGCTGTTTTTT
TRBJ2-7 | TRBD2 | TRBV6-5 | few | 14 | CASSYRRGDNEQYF | TGTGCCAGCAGTTACCGGCGGGGGGACAACGAGCAGTACTTC